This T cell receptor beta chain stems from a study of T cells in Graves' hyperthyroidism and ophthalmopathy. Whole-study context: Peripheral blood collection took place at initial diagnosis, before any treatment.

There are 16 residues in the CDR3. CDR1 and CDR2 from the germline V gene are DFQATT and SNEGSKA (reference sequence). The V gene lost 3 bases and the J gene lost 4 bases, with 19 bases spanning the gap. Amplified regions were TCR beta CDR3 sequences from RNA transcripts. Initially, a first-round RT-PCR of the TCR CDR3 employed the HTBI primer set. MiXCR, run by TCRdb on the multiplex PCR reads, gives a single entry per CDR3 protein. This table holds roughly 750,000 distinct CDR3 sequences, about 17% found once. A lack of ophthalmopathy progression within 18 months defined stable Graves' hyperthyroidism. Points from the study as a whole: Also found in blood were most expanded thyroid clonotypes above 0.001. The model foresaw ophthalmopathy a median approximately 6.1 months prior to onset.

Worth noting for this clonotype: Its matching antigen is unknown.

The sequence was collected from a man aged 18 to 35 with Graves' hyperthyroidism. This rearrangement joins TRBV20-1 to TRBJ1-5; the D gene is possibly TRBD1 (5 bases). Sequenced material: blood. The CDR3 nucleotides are TGCAGTGCTAGGGCCCAGGGAAGTGGGCTGAATCAGCCCCAGCATTTT. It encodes CSARAQGSGLNQPQHF.